The clone carrying this T cell receptor (beta chain) was seen at least ten times. What it binds is not known. These data originate in a study of molecular identifiers for immune sequencing clone quantification. Study-wide findings and caveats: A shared barcode on identical TCR molecules could lead to underestimated sizes for highly expanded clones.

Naive CD8 T cell sorting was performed on the CD8+CD4-CCR7+CD45RA+ phenotype. Trimming shortened V by 4 bases and J by 4 bases, and 16 bases separated the two germline ends. Germline values: CDR1 SEHNR, CDR2 FQNEAQ (reference sequence). The CDR3 length is 15 residues. A single record per CDR3 protein comes from TCRdb applying MiXCR to the PCR reads. The table records hundreds of thousands of distinct CDR3 sequences, 25% of them present only once. This receptor was taken from a human donor in good health. Some libraries in this study had Jurkat cell RNA spiked in. The sequenced sample consisted of naive CD8+ T cells from blood, with Jurkat cell RNA spiked in. Stated subset: FACS-sorted CD8+CD4-CCR7+CD45RA+ naive T cells. The chain couples TRBV7-9 to TRBJ2-5; maybe TRBD2 (6 bases). CDR3 bases: TGTGCCAGCAGCTCAGACGCGGGGTTCCGAGAGACCCAGTACTTC. Translated, it gives CASSSDAGFRETQYF.